A selection of T cell receptor beta chains follows, all from one sample in a study of blood T cell repertoires in COVID-19. The data were produced by immunoSEQ multiplex PCR, yet TCRdb's version contains in-frame clones alone and is incomplete. Of 220,000 or so clones listed, 85% to 90% were seen once; the top ten hold approximately 10%. Sequences were obtained from peripheral blood. The receptors originated from a woman aged 50 to 60 with COVID-19, enrolled during active disease. The CDR3 runs from the conserved cysteine through the conserved F or W. A D gene is named only where the DNA matches it firmly. A clone size is listed for some rows: how often the clone was seen (once, few, many), or a class if it is expanded.

j_call: TRBJ2-2; d_call: TRBD2; v_call: TRBV5-1; clone_size: .; cdr3_nt: TGCGCCAGCAGTCCTAGCGGAGGGGACACCGGGGAGCTGTTTTTT; cdr3_aa: CASSPSGGDTGELFF
j_call: TRBJ1-2; d_call: TRBD1; v_call: TRBV27; clone_size: once; cdr3_nt: TGTGCCAGCAGTTCCCTCCCTGGGACAGTCTCGCATGGCTACACCTTC; cdr3_aa: CASSSLPGTVSHGYTF
j_call: TRBJ1-1; d_call: .; v_call: TRBV19; clone_size: .; cdr3_nt: TGTGCCAGTAGTATATATTCAGATAACACTGAAGCTTTCTTT; cdr3_aa: CASSIYSDNTEAFF
j_call: TRBJ2-1; d_call: TRBD2; v_call: TRBV19; clone_size: .; cdr3_nt: TGTGCCAGTAGTACCCCGACTAGCGGGGGGTTGAATGAGCAGTTCTTC; cdr3_aa: CASSTPTSGGLNEQFF
j_call: TRBJ2-2; d_call: .; v_call: TRBV5-1; clone_size: few; cdr3_nt: TGCGCCAGCAGCTTATCTAGGGCGGGCACCGGGGAGCTGTTTTTT; cdr3_aa: CASSLSRAGTGELFF
j_call: TRBJ2-5; d_call: .; v_call: TRBV11-2; clone_size: .; cdr3_nt: TGTGCCAGCAGCTTAGCCGCACTTTACGATATGCAAGAGACCCAGTACTTC; cdr3_aa: CASSLAALYDMQETQYF
j_call: TRBJ2-1; d_call: TRBD2; v_call: TRBV30; clone_size: .; cdr3_nt: TGTGCCTGGAGCTTGGGACTAGCGGAGCAGTTCTTC; cdr3_aa: CAWSLGLAEQFF
j_call: TRBJ1-5; d_call: .; v_call: TRBV10-2; clone_size: .; cdr3_nt: TGCGCCCCGACCCATAACTCTTCCGGGACTATCCCATATAGCAATCAGCCCCAGCATTTT; cdr3_aa: CAPTHNSSGTIPYSNQPQHF
j_call: TRBJ1-2; d_call: TRBD1; v_call: TRBV28; clone_size: .; cdr3_nt: TGTGCCAGCAGTTCACTTAGGGGGCACTATGGCTACACCTTC; cdr3_aa: CASSSLRGHYGYTF
j_call: TRBJ2-1; d_call: TRBD1; v_call: TRBV27; clone_size: .; cdr3_nt: TGTGCCAGCAGTTTAAAGGGGGCCCCCTACAATGAGCAGTTCTTC; cdr3_aa: CASSLKGAPYNEQFF
j_call: TRBJ2-4; d_call: .; v_call: TRBV28; clone_size: once; cdr3_nt: TGTGCCAGCAGTTTAAGGGTAGCGTTTCCTCAGTACTTC; cdr3_aa: CASSLRVAFPQYF
j_call: TRBJ2-5; d_call: TRBD1; v_call: TRBV7-7; clone_size: few; cdr3_nt: TGTGCCAGCAGCCCCGGGACAGCACTTCAAGAGACCCAGTACTTC; cdr3_aa: CASSPGTALQETQYF
j_call: TRBJ1-2; d_call: .; v_call: TRBV28; clone_size: .; cdr3_nt: TGTGCCAGCAGTTCCGACATGGCCAACTATGGCTACACCTTC; cdr3_aa: CASSSDMANYGYTF
j_call: TRBJ2-5; d_call: .; v_call: TRBV5-1; clone_size: .; cdr3_nt: TGCGCCAGCAGCTTGGCCTTCGAGACCCAGTACTTC; cdr3_aa: CASSLAFETQYF
j_call: TRBJ2-1; d_call: TRBD1; v_call: TRBV19; clone_size: .; cdr3_nt: TGTGCCAGTAGTGTCCCGGGACAGGGATCGGAGTTCTTC; cdr3_aa: CASSVPGQGSEFF
j_call: TRBJ2-1; d_call: .; v_call: TRBV7-6; clone_size: .; cdr3_nt: TGTGCCAGCAGCCCTAGGGCTAGCAGGTCTCGGGATGAGCAGTTCTTC; cdr3_aa: CASSPRASRSRDEQFF
j_call: TRBJ2-1; d_call: TRBD2; v_call: TRBV3-1/TRBV3-2; clone_size: .; cdr3_nt: TGTGCCAGCAGCAAAATAGCGGGGGGGCGGGTTGAGCAGTTCTTC; cdr3_aa: CASSKIAGGRVEQFF
j_call: TRBJ1-5; d_call: .; v_call: TRBV7-8; clone_size: once; cdr3_nt: TGTGCCAGCAGCTTAGGTAGTTTTATGGAGGATCAGCCCCAGCATTTT; cdr3_aa: CASSLGSFMEDQPQHF
j_call: TRBJ1-1; d_call: .; v_call: TRBV10-2; clone_size: .; cdr3_nt: TGCGCCATCCGCGGGGCGAACACTGAAGCTTTCTTT; cdr3_aa: CAIRGANTEAFF
j_call: TRBJ1-5; d_call: TRBD1; v_call: TRBV5-8; clone_size: once; cdr3_nt: TGTGCCAGCAGCCCAGACAGGGTGAGCAATCAGCCCCAGCATTTT; cdr3_aa: CASSPDRVSNQPQHF
j_call: TRBJ2-1; d_call: TRBD2; v_call: TRBV28; clone_size: .; cdr3_nt: TGTGCCAGCACCGCAAGCGGGGGCTACAATGAGCAGTTCTTC; cdr3_aa: CASTASGGYNEQFF
j_call: TRBJ1-6; d_call: .; v_call: TRBV27; clone_size: .; cdr3_nt: TGTGCCAGCAGTTTGGGATCGCCGGGGGTCCGTTCACCCCTCCACTTT; cdr3_aa: CASSLGSPGVRSPLHF
j_call: TRBJ1-4; d_call: .; v_call: TRBV5-1; clone_size: .; cdr3_nt: TGCGCCAGCAGCTTAGGCGCGGGAGGGGCTGAAAAACTGTTTTTT; cdr3_aa: CASSLGAGGAEKLFF
j_call: TRBJ1-1; d_call: .; v_call: TRBV6-1; clone_size: .; cdr3_nt: TGTGCCAGCAGTGAATACTACCGGTGGACTGAAGCTTTCTTT; cdr3_aa: CASSEYYRWTEAFF
j_call: TRBJ1-2; d_call: .; v_call: TRBV7-8; clone_size: .; cdr3_nt: TGTGCCAGCAGCCCGCACGACAGATATATGATTAACTATGGCTACACCTTC; cdr3_aa: CASSPHDRYMINYGYTF
j_call: TRBJ2-4; d_call: .; v_call: TRBV6-2/TRBV6-3; clone_size: .; cdr3_nt: TGTGCCAGCAGTTACTCGATGAGGGCTAGGACAGACTCTGGGAAAAACATTCAGTACTTC; cdr3_aa: CASSYSMRARTDSGKNIQYF
j_call: TRBJ2-2; d_call: .; v_call: TRBV11-2; clone_size: .; cdr3_nt: TGTGCCAGCAGCTTTAGGAACACCGGGGAGCTGTTTTTT; cdr3_aa: CASSFRNTGELFF
j_call: TRBJ2-3; d_call: .; v_call: TRBV6-5; clone_size: once; cdr3_nt: TGTGCCAGCAGGAGGGGACTTATGAGCACAGATACGCAGTATTTT; cdr3_aa: CASRRGLMSTDTQYF
j_call: TRBJ1-5; d_call: TRBD1; v_call: TRBV27; clone_size: few; cdr3_nt: TGTGCCAGCAGTTTCGGGACAGGGAATCAGCCCCAGCATTTT; cdr3_aa: CASSFGTGNQPQHF
j_call: TRBJ1-6; d_call: TRBD1; v_call: TRBV27; clone_size: .; cdr3_nt: TGTGCCAGCACCAGGGGGCGTGTGTATAATTCACCCCTCCACTTT; cdr3_aa: CASTRGRVYNSPLHF
j_call: TRBJ1-1; d_call: .; v_call: TRBV9; clone_size: few; cdr3_nt: TGTGCCAGCGGGGGCTCCTTGAACACTGAAGCTTTCTTT; cdr3_aa: CASGGSLNTEAFF
j_call: TRBJ1-5; d_call: .; v_call: TRBV6-5; clone_size: .; cdr3_nt: TGTGCCAGCAGCTGGGGCCCTACTCAGCCCCAGCATTTT; cdr3_aa: CASSWGPTQPQHF
j_call: TRBJ1-1; d_call: .; v_call: TRBV5-1; clone_size: .; cdr3_nt: TGCGCCAGCAGCCCCGTAGGGGCGGCGAACACTGAAGCTTTCTTT; cdr3_aa: CASSPVGAANTEAFF
j_call: TRBJ2-2; d_call: .; v_call: TRBV19; clone_size: .; cdr3_nt: TGTGCCAGTACCCGACGGGGAATCGCGAACACCGGGGAGCTGTTTTTT; cdr3_aa: CASTRRGIANTGELFF
j_call: TRBJ1-5; d_call: TRBD1; v_call: TRBV12-5; clone_size: .; cdr3_nt: TGTGCTAGTGGCCAGTTTGGACAGGAGAATCAGCCCCAGCATTTT; cdr3_aa: CASGQFGQENQPQHF
j_call: TRBJ2-3; d_call: TRBD1; v_call: TRBV3-1/TRBV3-2; clone_size: few; cdr3_nt: TGTGCCAGCAGTACCTCGACAGGGTTCACAGATACGCAGTATTTT; cdr3_aa: CASSTSTGFTDTQYF
j_call: TRBJ1-1; d_call: .; v_call: TRBV6-6; clone_size: once; cdr3_nt: TGTGCCAGCACGATACAGCCCATGAACACTGAAGCTTTCTTT; cdr3_aa: CASTIQPMNTEAFF
j_call: TRBJ2-1; d_call: TRBD1; v_call: TRBV27; clone_size: .; cdr3_nt: TGTGCCAGCAGTTTATCCCCCGACAGGGTTGGAAATGAGCAGTTCTTC; cdr3_aa: CASSLSPDRVGNEQFF
j_call: TRBJ2-5; d_call: .; v_call: TRBV3-1/TRBV3-2; clone_size: .; cdr3_nt: TGTGCCAGCAGCCAAGATCGGTGGCGAGGAGTGAGGTGGGAAGAGACCCAGTACTTC; cdr3_aa: CASSQDRWRGVRWEETQYF
j_call: TRBJ1-2; d_call: .; v_call: TRBV25-1; clone_size: .; cdr3_nt: TGTGCCAGCAGTGCAGGGCAGGGTGTAGGCTACACCTTC; cdr3_aa: CASSAGQGVGYTF